The 26 T cell receptor beta chains listed next were all sequenced from one sample in a study of cytomegalovirus exposure and HLA in healthy donors. In the PCR, 60 Vbeta and 13 Jbeta primers were used. Sequencing was performed with immunoSEQ multiplex PCR; in TCRdb, only in-frame clones are kept and a portion is missing. The profile covers about 120,000 clones, with over 70% appearing a single time and 1.5% to 2% taken by the ten largest. The source material was PBMCs. These receptors originate from a woman under 30 in good health and CMV-seronegative.

This clone was seen a handful of times. The gene calls are TRBV7-9 and TRBJ1-2, with D uncertain. The germline CDR1 and CDR2 sequences are SEHNR and FQNEAQ (reference sequence). V was pared by 6 bases and J by 4 bases, with 15 bases between. The CDR3 runs 14 residues. The CDR3 DNA follows: TGTGCCAGCAGTACTCCGGAGGCCGCCTATGGCTACACCTTC. It encodes CASSTPEAAYGYTF.

V gene TRBV6-1 combines with J gene TRBJ2-1; 7 bases align to TRBD2. V shed 2 bases and J 9 bases; nucleotides not matched to a gene: 13. The germline gives CDR1 MNHNS, CDR2 SASEGT. The CDR3 consists of 16 residues. DNA for the CDR3: TGTGCCAGCAGTGAAATTTTGAGGGCTAGCGGAGCTGAGCAGTTCTTC. Encoded protein: CASSEILRASGAEQFF.

This rearrangement joins TRBV30 to TRBJ1-3; maybe TRBD1 (6 bases). CDR3 length: 16 residues. V lost 0 bases to trimming and J lost 0 bases, with 12 bases between them. Germline CDR1 GTSNPN, CDR2 SVGIG (reference sequence). Here the CDR3 DNA reads TGTGCCTGGAGTGTTAAGTGGACAGTCTCTGGAAACACCATATATTTT. Its translation is CAWSVKWTVSGNTIYF. Filled out from reference TRBV30 and TRBJ1-3, the complete variable domain reads SQTIHQWPATLVQPVGSPLSLECTVEGTSNPNLYWYRQAAGRGLQLLFYSVGIGQISSEVPQNLSASRPQDRQFILSSKKLLLSDSGFYLCAWSVKWTVSGNTIYFGEGSWLTVV.

The count of this clone is one. V and J are TRBV5-6 and TRBJ1-6; D remains ambiguous. Germline V gives CDR1 SGHDT, CDR2 YYEEEE. Between the trimmed V and J ends, which lost 0 bases and 0 bases, there was a span of 7 bases. The CDR3 has 16 residues. CDR3 sequence reads: CASSLAAGSYNSPLHF. CDR3 coding DNA: TGTGCCAGCAGCTTGGCCGCAGGCTCCTATAATTCACCCCTCCACTTT. Looking up the rest from reference TRBV5-6 and TRBJ1-6 gives the full variable domain: DAGVTQSPTHLIKTRGQQVTLRCSPKSGHDTVSWYQQALGQGPQFIFQYYEEEERQRGNFPDRFSGHQFPNYSSELNVNALLLGDSALYLCASSLAAGSYNSPLHFGNGTRLTVT.

The chain has TRBV7-8 and TRBJ2-6, with D perhaps matching TRBD2 (6 bases). Trimming stripped 3 bases from V and 1 base from J, with 28 bases between. This CDR3 is 22 amino acids long. Per the germline V gene, CDR1 is SGHVS and CDR2 is FQNEAQ. The DNA of the CDR3 is TGTGCCAGCAGCTTCTCGGTTCGGGGGTGGCGGGGCGGAGGTTCTGGGGCCAACGTCCTGACTTTC. The encoded protein is CASSFSVRGWRGGGSGANVLTF.

The gene calls are TRBV2 and TRBJ2-7; 7 bases agree with TRBD1. The V gene end was trimmed by 6 bases and the J gene end by 2 bases; junction bases not matched to a gene: 7. Germline CDR1 is SNHLY and CDR2 is FYNNEI. The CDR3 runs 14 residues. The CDR3 reads CASRNRDRAYEQYF. CDR3 sequence (DNA): TGTGCCAGCAGGAACCGGGACAGAGCCTACGAGCAGTACTTC. The whole variable domain, remainder taken from reference TRBV2 and TRBJ2-7, is EPEVTQTPSHQVTQMGQEVILRCVPISNHLYFYWYRQILGQKVEFLVSFYNNEISEKSEIFDDQFSVERPDGSNFTLKIRSTKLEDSAMYFCASRNRDRAYEQYFGPGTRLTVT.

This chain links TRBV15 with TRBJ1-1, with D unclear. The CDR3 sequence is 13 residues long. CDR1 is LNHNV, CDR2 YYDKDF, per germline (reference sequence). Trimming shortened V by 1 base and J by 3 bases, and 6 bases separated the two germline ends. DNA of the CDR3: TGTGCCACCAGCAGAGTATTAGACACTGAAGCTTTCTTT. Protein product: CATSRVLDTEAFF.

V is TRBV7-2 and J is TRBJ1-5, with D perhaps matching TRBD1 (6 bases). V lost 5 bases, J lost 11 bases, and 19 bases lay in between. This CDR3 is built from 14 residues. Germline lookup yields CDR1 SGHTA and CDR2 FQGNSA. CDR3 sequence: CASSLGQPKIAQHF. The CDR3 DNA sequence: TGTGCCAGCAGCCTCGGACAGCCCAAGATTGCCCAGCATTTT.

J is TRBJ1-2 and V is TRBV25-1; no reliable D call. Germline CDR1 and CDR2: MGHDK and SYGVNS. The CDR3 is 14 residues long. V was trimmed by 2 bases and J by 4 bases, leaving 11 bases between them. CDR3 sequence: CASSESHPIYGYTF. CDR3 sequence (DNA): TGTGCCAGCAGTGAAAGCCACCCCATCTATGGCTACACCTTC.

This clone was counted once. V is TRBV15 and J is TRBJ1-2; D is ambiguous. Germline V gives CDR1 LNHNV, CDR2 YYDKDF (reference sequence). The V gene lost 3 bases and the J gene lost 0 bases, with 5 bases spanning the gap. The CDR3 runs to 13 residues. For the CDR3, the DNA is TGTGCCACCAGCAGGCAGGCTAACTATGGCTACACCTTC. Encoded protein: CATSRQANYGYTF.

The chain recombines TRBV4-2 with TRBJ2-7; D might be TRBD2 (7 bases). Trimming took off 0 bases at V and 2 bases at J, with 14 bases between the two ends. This CDR3 spans 16 amino acids. The germline CDR1 and CDR2 sequences are LGHNA and YNFKEQ. CDR3 nucleotide sequence: TGTGCCAGCAGCCAAGAGGGGACTACAGGGACCTACGAGCAGTACTTC. Encoded protein: CASSQEGTTGTYEQYF.

The gene calls are TRBV4-1 and TRBJ1-2; no clear D gene. Germline V CDR1 and CDR2: MGHRA, YSYEKL. This CDR3 contains 15 residues. V lost 2 bases and J lost 4, with 14 bases in between. Written as DNA, the CDR3 is TGCGCCAGCAGCCAAATCCTGAACTCCTTCTATGGCTACACCTTC. Its translation is CASSQILNSFYGYTF.

Note on this clone: The junction does not match germline at one end; this may be a read error. This rearrangement joins TRBV7-7 to TRBJ1-5; unclear D gene. CDR3 length: 15 amino acids. Per the germline V gene, CDR1 is SSHAT and CDR2 is FNYEAQ (reference sequence). In DNA form, the CDR3 reads TGTGCTAGCACCTGGAGGGCAGGTTGGAGGGAGCCCCAGCATTTT. Translated: CASTWRAGWREPQHF.

This clone has a handful of counts. The chain has TRBV5-1 and TRBJ2-2; the D gene is possibly TRBD2 (6 bases). The CDR3 sequence is 15 residues long. The germline V gene has CDR1 SGHRS and CDR2 YFSETQ. Trimming cost V 4 bases and J 2 bases, with 12 bases left between them. Here the CDR3 reads CASSPGLSNTGELFF. The CDR3 nucleotides read TGCGCCAGCAGCCCAGGACTATCCAACACCGGGGAGCTGTTTTTT.

DNA of the CDR3: TGCGCCAGCAGCCAAGGTTGGACAGGGACTAGCGGGGCTGAGACCCAGTACTTC. This encodes CASSQGWTGTSGAETQYF. V is TRBV4-1 and J is TRBJ2-5; the match to TRBD2 covers 13 bases. Germline V gene sequence: CDR1 MGHRA, CDR2 YSYEKL. This CDR3 is 18 amino acids long. Trimming cost V 1 base and J 5 bases; bases outside gene matches: 10.

This clone was recorded only once. The chain has TRBV30 and TRBJ1-1; 7 nucleotides match TRBD1. The CDR3 sequence is 19 residues long. Germline CDR1 reads GTSNPN; CDR2 reads SVGIG (reference sequence). With V trimmed by 1 base and J by 2 bases, 19 bases remained unmatched. The CDR3 region has the DNA TGTGCCTGGAGTGCCCGCCACAGGGGATGGGGGAGAGGCAACACTGAAGCTTTCTTT. Translating gives CAWSARHRGWGRGNTEAFF.

The chain combines TRBV29-1 with TRBJ1-1; 10 nucleotides align to TRBD1. The CDR3 loop spans 13 amino acids. Germline CDR1 and CDR2: SQVTM and ANQGSEA. The CDR3 region is CRKGGTGDTEAFF. CDR3 sequence (DNA): TGCAGAAAGGGAGGGACAGGGGACACTGAAGCTTTCTTT. Drawing the rest from reference TRBV29-1 and TRBJ1-1, the complete variable domain is SAVISQKPSRDICQRGTSLTIQCQVDSQVTMMFWYRQQPGQSLTLIATANQGSEATYESGFVIDKFPISRPNLTFSTLTVSNMSPEDSSIYLCRKGGTGDTEAFFGQGTRLTVV.

This chain's CDR3 is CASSESVLNTEAFF. CDR3 coding DNA: TGTGCCAGCAGTGAGTCTGTCCTGAACACTGAAGCTTTCTTT. The V and J genes are TRBV2 and TRBJ1-1; D not resolved. Germline V gene lookup returns CDR1 SNHLY and CDR2 FYNNEI. V gave up 3 bases and J gave up 0 bases, with 8 bases separating them. The CDR3 sequence is 14 residues long.

The CDR3 DNA is TGCGCCAGCTCGAGTTCCGGACAGGGGAATGGAAACACCATATATTTT. It codes for CASSSSGQGNGNTIYF. The chain combines TRBV5-1 with TRBJ1-3; TRBD1 agrees at 9 bases. V shed 7 bases, J shed 3 bases, and the junction held 11 bases outside the gene matches. CDR1 SGHRS and CDR2 YFSETQ come from the germline V gene. The CDR3 runs 16 residues.

The J gene is TRBJ2-2, the V gene TRBV7-8; TRBD1 agrees at 8 bases. CDR1 and CDR2 from the germline V gene are SGHVS and FQNEAQ. The ends lost 4 bases at V and 6 bases at J; junction bases unmatched: 7. The length of the CDR3 is 15 residues. CDR3 region: CASSSRGRDAGELFF. CDR3 DNA sequence: TGTGCCAGCAGCTCCAGGGGGCGCGATGCCGGGGAGCTGTTTTTT.

The gene calls are TRBV5-1 and TRBJ2-5, with TRBD2 matching 14 bases. This CDR3 is 18 amino acids long. The germline V gene has CDR1 SGHRS and CDR2 YFSETQ. V lost 7 bases to trimming and J lost 2 bases; unmatched junction nucleotides: 13. CDR3 in amino acids: CASSGGLAGVGWQETQYF. In DNA form, the CDR3 reads TGCGCCAGCTCTGGGGGACTAGCGGGGGTTGGTTGGCAAGAGACCCAGTACTTC. Complete variable domain (other parts from reference TRBV5-1 and TRBJ2-5): KAGVTQTPRYLIKTRGQQVTLSCSPISGHRSVSWYQQTPGQGLQFLFEYFSETQRNKGNFPGRFSGRQFSNSRSEMNVSTLELGDSALYLCASSGGLAGVGWQETQYFGPGTRLLVL.

The rearrangement joins TRBV5-4 to TRBJ2-1; D is unresolved. Germline CDR1 reads SGHNT; CDR2 reads YYREEE (reference sequence). This CDR3 has 13 amino acids. The V and J ends lost 4 bases and 2 bases respectively, with 7 bases between them. The CDR3 protein is CASSRDTYNEQFF. CDR3 nucleotide sequence: TGTGCCAGCAGCCGCGACACCTACAATGAGCAGTTCTTC.

This chain uses TRBV6-6 with TRBJ1-2; the D is unclear. Germline CDR1 reads MNHNY; CDR2 reads SVGAGI (reference sequence). The ends were cut back, 5 bases at V and 1 base at J, with 8 bases in the middle. There are 13 residues in the CDR3. This CDR3 is CASSNDNNYGYTF. The CDR3 DNA follows: TGTGCCAGCAGTAACGACAATAACTATGGCTACACCTTC.

This clone occurred once. V and J are TRBV7-2 and TRBJ1-1; 8 bases fit TRBD1. CDR3 size: 15 residues. V gave up 5 bases and J gave up 4 bases; unmatched junction bases: 9. Germline CDR1 is SGHTA and CDR2 is FQGNSA. The CDR3 loop reads CASSLRGRGSTEAFF. The CDR3 nucleotides read TGTGCCAGCAGCCTCAGGGGGCGCGGTAGCACTGAAGCTTTCTTT. The entire variable domain, with the rest obtained from reference TRBV7-2 and TRBJ1-1, is as follows: GAGVSQSPSNKVTEKGKDVELRCDPISGHTALYWYRQSLGQGLEFLIYFQGNSAPDKSGLPSDRFSAERTGGSVSTLTIQRTQQEDSAVYLCASSLRGRGSTEAFFGQGTRLTVV.

J is TRBJ1-3 and V is TRBV7-8; possibly TRBD1 for D (5 bases). This CDR3 contains 16 residues. The germline V gene encodes CDR1 SGHVS and CDR2 FQNEAQ. V was cut by 4 bases and J by 0 bases, with 13 bases left in between. CDR3 sequence: CASSSSTANSGNTIYF. CDR3 DNA sequence: TGTGCCAGCAGCTCTTCGACAGCTAACTCTGGAAACACCATATATTTT.

The gene calls are TRBV27 and TRBJ2-3; 12 bases align to TRBD1. The V segment lost 5 bases and the J segment 4 bases; nucleotides outside the gene matches: 4. The CDR3 has 15 residues. The germline V gene has CDR1 MNHEY and CDR2 SMNVEV (reference sequence). The CDR3 loop reads CASSSGTGGADTQYF. CDR3 bases: TGTGCCAGCAGTAGCGGGACAGGGGGCGCAGATACGCAGTATTTT.